A single sample gave rise to the 9 T cell receptor beta chains below, sequenced in a study of shared clonotypes between healthy human individuals (dated by TCRdb to the early 2020s). CD8 naive samples were CD45RO-negative cells positively selected for CCR7, giving a CD45RA+CCR7+ population that excluded TemRA cells. The library was obtained by the immunoSEQ multiplex PCR assay. This immuneACCESS table, as held by TCRdb, lists in-frame sequences with V and J called but not all clones. Of the missing ones, under half trace to an unresolved V gene in checked studies; the others have no known cause. The sample table contains about 2.1 million clones; only one count was recorded for about 94% of them. About 1.7% of the sample lies in the top ten. The sequenced material came from naive CD8+ T cells from PBMCs. The cell subset or site label corresponds to: CD45RA+CCR7+. The receptors here all came from a man younger than 35 in good health. Some clones in this sample may be carry-over from other donors' samples.

The chain has TRBV13 and TRBJ2-2, with 9 bases identical to TRBD2. Trimming at V came to 5 bases and at J to 0 bases, leaving 7 bases not matched to a gene. The CDR3 is 17 amino acids. Germline V gives CDR1 PRHDT, CDR2 FYEKMQ (reference sequence). CDR3 DNA sequence: TGTGCCAGCAGCACACGACTAGCGGAGCCGAACACCGGGGAGCTGTTTTTT. Amino acids: CASSTRLAEPNTGELFF.

The chain combines TRBV4-2 with TRBJ2-2; 8 bases map to TRBD1. Looked up from germline, CDR1 is LGHNA and CDR2 is YNFKEQ. Trimming removed 4 bases from V and 5 bases from J; junction bases left unmatched: 9. The CDR3 sequence is 16 residues long. The CDR3 reads CASSPKTGAMTGELFF. For the CDR3, the DNA is TGTGCCAGCAGCCCGAAGACAGGGGCCATGACCGGGGAGCTGTTTTTT.

The chain has TRBV6-5 and TRBJ1-1; TRBD1 agrees at 8 bases. The CDR3 is 15 residues long. Looked up from germline, CDR1 is MNHEY and CDR2 is SVGAGI. Trimming cost V 6 bases and J 2 bases; bases outside gene matches: 8. CDR3 amino acids: CASSQLTGDNTEAFF. The DNA for the CDR3 is TGTGCCAGCAGCCAACTGACAGGGGATAACACTGAAGCTTTCTTT.

The chain combines TRBV29-1 with TRBJ2-3; a possible D gene is TRBD2 (5 bases). Trimming shortened V by 7 bases and J by 2 bases, and 25 bases separated the two germline ends. Germline V CDR1 and CDR2: SQVTM, ANQGSEA. The CDR3 is 17 residues long. CDR3 DNA: TGCAGCGGTTGGGGAGATATTGAGATCACCGACACAGATACGCAGTATTTT. As protein: CSGWGDIEITDTDTQYF.

The chain recombines TRBV5-1 with TRBJ2-1, with D uncertain. This CDR3 comprises 13 residues. Per the germline V gene, CDR1 is SGHRS and CDR2 is YFSETQ. The V end was cut by 0 bases, the J end by 9 bases, with 10 bases between. The DNA for the CDR3 is TGCGCCAGCAGCTTGGCCGGTTTCTCTGAGCAGTTCTTC. Protein product: CASSLAGFSEQFF.

The rearrangement uses TRBV27 and TRBJ2-1; 10 bases agree with TRBD2. The germline V gene encodes CDR1 MNHEY and CDR2 SMNVEV (reference sequence). Trimming at V came to 5 bases and at J to 5 bases, leaving 12 bases not matched to a gene. The CDR3 runs to 17 residues. The CDR3 DNA reads TGTGCCAGCAGTAGCCTACTTCTAGCGGGAGTTAACAATGAGCAGTTCTTC. Translation gives CASSSLLLAGVNNEQFF.

V is TRBV28 and J is TRBJ2-1; possible D gene TRBD1, 6 bases. The CDR3 sequence is 11 residues long. Trimming left V 6 bases short and J 14 bases short, with 14 bases between. CDR1 is MDHEN, CDR2 SYDVKM, per germline. The CDR3 nucleotides are TGTGCCAGCAGCCTATGGACAGATAAGTTCTTC. Translating it yields CASSLWTDKFF.

V is TRBV11-1 and J is TRBJ2-7; D is unresolved. CDR1 and CDR2 (germline): SGHAT, FQDESV (reference sequence). The CDR3 contains 14 residues. V was cut by 2 bases and J by 5 bases, with 13 bases left in between. CDR3 region: CASSLMRLPNEQYF. The DNA for the CDR3 is TGTGCCAGCAGCTTAATGCGGCTCCCCAACGAGCAGTACTTC.

V usage is TRBV28 and J usage is TRBJ2-1; 7 bases match TRBD2. The CDR3 loop spans 18 amino acids. Trimming at V came to 3 bases and at J to 0 bases, leaving 11 bases not matched to a gene. Germline-derived CDR1 and CDR2 are MDHEN and SYDVKM. CDR3 amino acids: CASSLRTWEGPSYNEQFF. The CDR3 DNA follows: TGTGCCAGCAGTTTGCGAACCTGGGAGGGTCCCTCCTACAATGAGCAGTTCTTC.